This T cell receptor beta chain was sequenced during a study of cytomegalovirus exposure and HLA in healthy donors. Background on the study: Early released data comprised around 79 million unique TCRs from HLA-typed donors.

For this clone: Its antigen is not known.

Findings and limits, study-wide: Apart from CMV serostatus, no immune exposure information was available. Looking again later, the authors saw that most CMV-associated TCR beta chains seemed HLA-restricted.

Trimming removed 0 bases at V and 4 bases at J, with 10 bases between. The CDR3 sequence is 14 residues long. CDR1 is MGHRA, CDR2 YSYEKL, per germline. PCR involved 60 Vbeta and 13 Jbeta primers. Measured with immunoSEQ multiplex PCR; TCRdb has only the in-frame clones, and not every one. The sample has over 200,000 clones; around 88% are singletons. This receptor was taken from a woman aged 18-30 years in good health and CMV-seronegative. This rearrangement joins TRBV4-1 to TRBJ2-7; a weak D match, TRBD2 (6 bases). The sample consisted of PBMCs. CDR3 sequence (DNA): TGCGCCAGCAGCCAAGAGGGACTGAAGTACGAGCAGTACTTC. Residues: CASSQEGLKYEQYF.